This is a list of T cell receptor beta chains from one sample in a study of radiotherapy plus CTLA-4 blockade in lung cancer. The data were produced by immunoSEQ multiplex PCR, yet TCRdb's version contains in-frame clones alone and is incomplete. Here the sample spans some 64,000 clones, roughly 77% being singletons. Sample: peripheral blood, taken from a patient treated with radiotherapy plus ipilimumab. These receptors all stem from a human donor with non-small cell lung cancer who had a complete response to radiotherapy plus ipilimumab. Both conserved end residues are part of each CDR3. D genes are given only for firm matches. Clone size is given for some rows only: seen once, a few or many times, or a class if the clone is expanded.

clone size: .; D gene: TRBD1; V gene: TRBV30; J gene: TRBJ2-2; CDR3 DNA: TGTGCCTGGAGCTTCCGGGACAGGGACGGGGAGCTGTTTTTT; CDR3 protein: CAWSFRDRDGELFF
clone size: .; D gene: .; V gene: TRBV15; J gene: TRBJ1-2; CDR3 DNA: TGTGCCACCAGCAGAGGGTATGACGGGGTCGGCTATGGCTACACCTTC; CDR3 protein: CATSRGYDGVGYGYTF
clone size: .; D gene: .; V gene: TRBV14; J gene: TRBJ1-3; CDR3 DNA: TGTGCCAGCAGCCAGGCGGGGGTTGGAAACACCATATATTTT; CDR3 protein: CASSQAGVGNTIYF
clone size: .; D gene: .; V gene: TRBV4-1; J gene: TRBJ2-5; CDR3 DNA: TGCGCCAGCAGTCGGGGGCCCCAAGAGACCCAGTACTTC; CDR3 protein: CASSRGPQETQYF
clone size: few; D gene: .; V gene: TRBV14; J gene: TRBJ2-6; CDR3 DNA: TGTGCCAGCAGCCAAAGCGGTCGCTCTGGGGCCAACGTCCTGACTTTC; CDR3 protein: CASSQSGRSGANVLTF
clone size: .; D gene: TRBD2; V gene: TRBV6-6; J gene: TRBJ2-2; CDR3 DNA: TGTGCCAGCAGTTACGGGACTAGCGGGGGCACCGGGGAGCTGTTTTTT; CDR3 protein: CASSYGTSGGTGELFF
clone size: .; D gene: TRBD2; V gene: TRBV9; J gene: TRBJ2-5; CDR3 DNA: TGTGCCAGCTCTAAAGCGGGAGGGTCCGTCGTGGCCCAGTACTTC; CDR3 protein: CASSKAGGSVVAQYF
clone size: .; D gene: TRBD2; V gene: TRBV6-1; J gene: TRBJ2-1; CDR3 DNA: TGTGCCAGCAGTGTAGAGAGCGGGAGCCATGAGCAGTTCTTC; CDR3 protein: CASSVESGSHEQFF
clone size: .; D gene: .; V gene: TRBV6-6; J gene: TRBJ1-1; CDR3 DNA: TGTGCCAGCAGCTGGGTGGGGATCATGAACACTGAAGCTTTCTTT; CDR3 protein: CASSWVGIMNTEAFF
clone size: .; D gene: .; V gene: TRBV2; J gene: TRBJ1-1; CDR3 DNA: TGTGCCAGTCTTCCCCCTAGTTGGACTGAAGCTTTCTTT; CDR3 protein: CASLPPSWTEAFF
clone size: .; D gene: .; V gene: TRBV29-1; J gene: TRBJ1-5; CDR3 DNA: TGCAGCGTTGGCGGTGGCCCGGGGCAGCCCCAGCATTTT; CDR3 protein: CSVGGGPGQPQHF
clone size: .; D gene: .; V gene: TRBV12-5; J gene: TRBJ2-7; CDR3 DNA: TGTGCTAGTGGTTTGGACAACACCTACGAGCAGTACTTC; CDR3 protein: CASGLDNTYEQYF
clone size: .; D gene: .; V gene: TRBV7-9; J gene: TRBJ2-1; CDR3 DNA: TGTGCCAGCAGACAAGGGACTCTCAGGGACAATGAGCAGTTCTTC; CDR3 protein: CASRQGTLRDNEQFF
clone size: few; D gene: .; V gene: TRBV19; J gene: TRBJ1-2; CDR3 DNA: TGTGCAGGGGCCGGTAACTATGGCTACACCTTC; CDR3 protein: CAGAGNYGYTF
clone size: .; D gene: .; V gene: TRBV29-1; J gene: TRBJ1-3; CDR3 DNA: TGCAGCGTTGAGTACAGAACTGGAAACACCATATATTTT; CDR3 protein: CSVEYRTGNTIYF
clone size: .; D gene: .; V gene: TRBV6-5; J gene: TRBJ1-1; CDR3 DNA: TGTGCCAGCAGTTATGAGGGATGGGCTGAAGCTTTCTTT; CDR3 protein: CASSYEGWAEAFF
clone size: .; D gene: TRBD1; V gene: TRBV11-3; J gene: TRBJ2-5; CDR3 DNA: TGTGCCAGCAGCTCCGGCTGGACAGGAGAAGAGACCCAGTACTTC; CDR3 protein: CASSSGWTGEETQYF
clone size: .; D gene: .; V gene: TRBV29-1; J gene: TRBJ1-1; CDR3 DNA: TGCAGCGTTGCCCTACGGCGGAGGGACGCCACTGAAGCTTTCTTT; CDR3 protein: CSVALRRRDATEAFF
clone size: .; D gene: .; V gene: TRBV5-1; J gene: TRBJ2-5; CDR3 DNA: TGCGCCAGCAGAGAACGAGGCGGGTCCCAAGAGACCCAGTACTTC; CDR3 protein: CASRERGGSQETQYF
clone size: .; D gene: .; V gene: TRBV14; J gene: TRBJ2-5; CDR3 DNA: TGTGCCAGCAACCCAGGGGGGGAGACCCAGTACTTC; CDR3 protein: CASNPGGETQYF
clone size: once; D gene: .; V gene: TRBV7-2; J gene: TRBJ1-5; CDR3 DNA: TGTGCCAGCAGCTCCAAACAGAGGGCAGAAGGCAATCAGCCCCAGCATTTT; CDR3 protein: CASSSKQRAEGNQPQHF
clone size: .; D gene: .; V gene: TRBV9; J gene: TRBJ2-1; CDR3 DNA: TGTGCCAGCAGCGTAGCGGGGAAGGGAGTAGGATACAATGAGCAGTTCTTC; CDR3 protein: CASSVAGKGVGYNEQFF
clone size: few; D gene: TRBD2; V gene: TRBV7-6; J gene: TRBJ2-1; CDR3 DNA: TGTGCCAGCAGCCTCAGCGCCCGGACTAGCGGGAGTTTGGTTGGCGATGAGCAGTTCTTC; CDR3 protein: CASSLSARTSGSLVGDEQFF
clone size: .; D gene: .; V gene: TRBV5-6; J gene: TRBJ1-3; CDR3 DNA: TGTGCCAGCAGCTTGGGCCTGAGGGACACCATATATTTT; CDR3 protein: CASSLGLRDTIYF
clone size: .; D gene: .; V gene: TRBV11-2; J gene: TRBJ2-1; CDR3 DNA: TGTGCCAGCAGCTCGGGACTCAAAGGCAATGAGCAGTTCTTC; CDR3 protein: CASSSGLKGNEQFF
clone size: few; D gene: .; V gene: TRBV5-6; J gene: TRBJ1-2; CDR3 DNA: TGTGCCAGCCGAGATGGACGGGGACTCAACTATGGCTACACCTTC; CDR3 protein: CASRDGRGLNYGYTF
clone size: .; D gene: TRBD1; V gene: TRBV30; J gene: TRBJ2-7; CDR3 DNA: TGTGCCTGGAGTAGGGACAGGTCTCCCGTGCAGTACTTC; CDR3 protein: CAWSRDRSPVQYF
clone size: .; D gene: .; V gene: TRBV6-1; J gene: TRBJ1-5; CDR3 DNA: TGTGCCAGCAGCAAGACAGCCAATCAGCCCCAGCATTTT; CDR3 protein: CASSKTANQPQHF
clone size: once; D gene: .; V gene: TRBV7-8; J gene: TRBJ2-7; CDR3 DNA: TGTGCCAGCAGCGGTTCGGGCTCCTCGGGAGAGCAGTACTTC; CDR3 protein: CASSGSGSSGEQYF
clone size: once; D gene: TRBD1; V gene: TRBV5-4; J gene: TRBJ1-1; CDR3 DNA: TGTGCCAGCAGCCCACCGGGACAGGGTTACACTGAAGCTTTCTTT; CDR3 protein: CASSPPGQGYTEAFF
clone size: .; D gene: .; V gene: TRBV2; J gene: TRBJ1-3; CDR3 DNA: TGTGCCAGCAGTGATGGATTTGACTCTGGAAACACCATATATTTT; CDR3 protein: CASSDGFDSGNTIYF
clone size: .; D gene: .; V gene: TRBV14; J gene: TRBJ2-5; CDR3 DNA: TGTGCCAGCAGCCGAGTCGCCCCCGGGAAAGAGACCCAGTACTTC; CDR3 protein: CASSRVAPGKETQYF
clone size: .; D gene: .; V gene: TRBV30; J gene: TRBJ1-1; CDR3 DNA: TGTGCCTGGACTCGGGGGTTGAGCAACACTGAAGCTTTCTTT; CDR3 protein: CAWTRGLSNTEAFF
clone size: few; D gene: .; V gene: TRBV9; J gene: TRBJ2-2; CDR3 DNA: TGTGCCAGCAGCCTGATTACCGGGGAGCTGTTTTTT; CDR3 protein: CASSLITGELFF
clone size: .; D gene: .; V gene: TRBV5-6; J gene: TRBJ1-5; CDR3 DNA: TGTGCCAGCAGCTTGGCGGGGGTCGACAGCAATCAGCCCCAGCATTTT; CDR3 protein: CASSLAGVDSNQPQHF
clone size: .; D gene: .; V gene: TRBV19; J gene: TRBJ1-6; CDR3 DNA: TGTGCCAGTAGTATAGATGGGTTCAGGGGAAGGTCATCCCTCCACTTT; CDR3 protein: CASSIDGFRGRSSLHF
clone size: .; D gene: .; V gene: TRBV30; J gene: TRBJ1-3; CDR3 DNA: TGTGCCTGGGGAAAGCAGGGCTCTGGAAACACCATATATTTT; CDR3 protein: CAWGKQGSGNTIYF
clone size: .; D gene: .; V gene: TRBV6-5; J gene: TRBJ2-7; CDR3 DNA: TGTGCCAGCAGTTACAGGGAGCGCTACGAGCAGTACTTC; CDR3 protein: CASSYRERYEQYF
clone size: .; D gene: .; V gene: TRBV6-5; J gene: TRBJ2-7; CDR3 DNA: TGTGCCAGCAGGGCGGGGGCGTACGAGCAGTACTTC; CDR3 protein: CASRAGAYEQYF
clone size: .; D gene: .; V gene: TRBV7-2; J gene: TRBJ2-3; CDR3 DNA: TGTGCCAGCAGCTTAGTCGCTTCCCACGGCGCAGATACGCAGTATTTT; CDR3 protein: CASSLVASHGADTQYF
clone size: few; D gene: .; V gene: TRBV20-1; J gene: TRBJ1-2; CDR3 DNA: TGCAGTGCTAGGCGGACCTATGGCTACACCTTC; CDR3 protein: CSARRTYGYTF